The 19 T cell receptor beta chains below were found in one sample sequenced in a study of cytomegalovirus exposure and HLA in healthy donors. The PCR was carried out with 60 Vbeta primers and 13 Jbeta primers. The repertoire was sequenced with immunoSEQ multiplex PCR; TCRdb's copy has only in-frame clones and lacks some. Seen here are roughly 120,000 clones, 70% to 80% observed once, and the top ten hold around 1.7%. Sample: PBMCs. All receptors derive from a young woman in good health and CMV-seronegative.

The chain joins TRBV27 to TRBJ1-1, with TRBD1 matching 9 bases. The CDR3 extends over 14 amino acids. The junction had 10 bases not matched to a gene; V was cut back by 8 bases and J by 6 bases. Per germline, CDR1 MNHEY and CDR2 SMNVEV (reference sequence). The CDR3, as DNA: TGTGCCAGCCAAAGCCTACAGGGGGCGGCTGAAGCTTTCTTT. It translates to CASQSLQGAAEAFF.

This clone was seen a few times. The chain uses TRBV5-1 and TRBJ1-4; tentatively, D is TRBD1 (6 bases). Trimming cost V 3 bases and J 0 bases, with 12 bases left between them. CDR1 and CDR2 (germline): SGHRS, YFSETQ. The CDR3 runs 16 residues. The CDR3 DNA follows: TGCGCCAGCAGCTATGAGGGGGTTGCAACTAATGAAAAACTGTTTTTT. This encodes CASSYEGVATNEKLFF.

V gene TRBV4-1 combines with J gene TRBJ2-1; a weak D match, TRBD1 (5 bases). This CDR3 region has 16 residues. Germline V gives CDR1 MGHRA, CDR2 YSYEKL. The V gene lost 4 bases and the J gene lost 6 bases, with 19 bases spanning the gap. Written as DNA, the CDR3 is TGCGCCAGCAGCCCCGACGTGGGGCTCCTCCTCAATGAGCAGTTCTTC. Amino acids: CASSPDVGLLLNEQFF.

This chain connects TRBV11-2 to TRBJ1-2; 7 bases are a match to TRBD1. CDR3 length: 14 amino acids. J gave up 4 bases and V 1 base, and 3 bases lay outside the gene matches. Germline values: CDR1 SGHAT, CDR2 FQNNGV. CDR3 sequence reads: CASSLVQGLYGYTF. DNA for the CDR3: TGTGCCAGCAGCTTAGTACAGGGGCTCTATGGCTACACCTTC.

V and J are TRBV27 and TRBJ2-7; possibly TRBD2 for D (5 bases). Germline V gene data show CDR1 as MNHEY and CDR2 as SMNVEV (reference sequence). This CDR3 spans 12 amino acids. Trimming stripped 2 bases from V and 6 bases from J, with 8 bases between. This chain's CDR3 is CASSLEGSEQYF. CDR3 nucleotide sequence: TGTGCCAGCAGTTTAGAGGGCAGCGAGCAGTACTTC.

The genes are TRBV7-6 and TRBJ2-1; 13 bases map to TRBD2. The CDR3 has 16 residues. Per the germline V gene, CDR1 is SGHVS and CDR2 is FNYEAQ. The trim removed 4 bases at V and 8 bases at J, leaving 8 bases unmatched. The CDR3 DNA sequence: TGTGCCAGCAGCTCAATTGTACTAGCGGGGGGGGATGAGCAGTTCTTC. As protein: CASSSIVLAGGDEQFF.

The CDR3 coding sequence is TGTGCCAGCAGTGCCGCCCGGTATGGCACTGAAGCTTTCTTT. Protein sequence: CASSAARYGTEAFF. The rearrangement joins TRBV6-5 to TRBJ1-1, with D uncertain. Trimming shortened V by 5 bases and J by 4 bases, and 14 bases separated the two germline ends. Germline CDR1 and CDR2: MNHEY and SVGAGI. The CDR3 sequence is 14 residues long.

V and J are TRBV5-6 and TRBJ2-7; 8 nucleotides line up with TRBD1. Germline CDR1 SGHDT, CDR2 YYEEEE. After removal of 3 bases from V and 6 bases from J, the junction contained 5 bases not matched to a gene. This CDR3 comprises 13 residues. The CDR3 nucleotides read TGTGCCAGCAGCTATACAGGGGGAGTCGAGCAGTACTTC. This translates into CASSYTGGVEQYF.

The chain uses TRBV13 and TRBJ2-2; TRBD2 matches 9 bases. CDR3 length: 16 amino acids. The V gene end was trimmed by 3 bases and the J gene end by 3 bases; junction bases not matched to a gene: 5. Per germline, CDR1 PRHDT and CDR2 FYEKMQ (reference sequence). The CDR3 coding sequence is TGTGCCAGCAGCTTCCACGGCGGGGGGGACACCGGGGAGCTGTTTTTT. Translated: CASSFHGGGDTGELFF.

This chain's CDR3 is CAWVNGGQRETQYF. In nucleotides, the CDR3 is TGTGCCTGGGTTAACGGGGGGCAGAGGGAGACCCAGTACTTC. V gene TRBV30 combines with J gene TRBJ2-5; possibly TRBD2 for D (7 bases). Germline V CDR1 and CDR2: GTSNPN, SVGIG (reference sequence). CDR3 length: 14 amino acids. The V and J ends lost 5 bases and 5 bases respectively, with 18 bases between them.

V and J are TRBV27 and TRBJ2-7; TRBD1 agrees at 7 bases. V was pared by 5 bases and J by 2 bases, with 6 bases of the junction left unmatched. This CDR3 contains 14 residues. Germline V gives CDR1 MNHEY, CDR2 SMNVEV (reference sequence). CDR3 protein: CASSPRRGPYEQYF. In nucleotides, the CDR3 is TGTGCCAGCAGTCCGCGAAGGGGGCCCTACGAGCAGTACTTC.

This chain uses TRBV6-5 with TRBJ1-3, with D perhaps matching TRBD1 (6 bases). CDR1 and CDR2 from the germline V gene are MNHEY and SVGAGI. Trimming left V 0 bases short and J 9 bases short, with 15 bases between. The CDR3 runs to 15 residues. In DNA form, the CDR3 reads TGTGCCAGCAGTTACTCGCACAGGGAGTACGGCACCATATATTTT. Translation gives CASSYSHREYGTIYF.

V gene TRBV10-3 combines with J gene TRBJ1-5; D call uncertain. Trimming left V 7 bases short and J 0 bases short, with 7 bases between. The CDR3 sequence is 13 residues long. The germline V gene has CDR1 ENHRY and CDR2 SYGVKD. The CDR3 DNA reads TGTGCCATCACGAGCAATAGCAATCAGCCCCAGCATTTT. This encodes CAITSNSNQPQHF.

This chain joins TRBV7-8 and TRBJ1-4, with TRBD1 matching over 8 bases. Germline CDR1 SGHVS, CDR2 FQNEAQ. This CDR3 is built from 14 residues. The trim removed 4 bases at V and 5 bases at J, leaving 3 bases unmatched. The CDR3 sequence is CASSSTGGNEKLFF. In nucleotides, the CDR3 is TGTGCCAGCAGCTCCACAGGGGGAAATGAAAAACTGTTTTTT. Full variable domain (rest looked up from reference TRBV7-8 and TRBJ1-4): GAGVSQSPRYKVAKRGQDVALRCDPISGHVSLFWYQQALGQGPEFLTYFQNEAQLDKSGLPSDRFFAERPEGSVSTLKIQRTQQEDSAVYLCASSSTGGNEKLFFGSGTQLSVL.

The rearrangement uses TRBV2 and TRBJ2-1, with D perhaps TRBD2 (6 bases). The CDR3 is 13 residues long. In germline, CDR1 is SNHLY, CDR2 FYNNEI. Trimming took 7 bases from V and 9 from J, leaving 16 bases between them. CDR3 nucleotide sequence: TGTGCCAGCACCTGGGGTAGCGGAATTGAGCAGTTCTTC. Translated, it gives CASTWGSGIEQFF.

CDR3 region: CASSQTGGALYGYTF. Here the CDR3 DNA reads TGCGCCAGCAGCCAGACTGGAGGGGCACTCTATGGCTACACCTTC. The chain links TRBV4-1 to TRBJ1-2, with D perhaps matching TRBD1 (5 bases). The V end lost 3 bases, the J end lost 4 bases, and 15 bases lay between the germline ends. Looked up from germline, CDR1 is MGHRA and CDR2 is YSYEKL. There are 15 residues in the CDR3.

The DNA of the CDR3 is TGTGCCAGCAGCCAATTACCAGGACAAAGGACGGGTGAAAAACTGTTTTTT. It specifies CASSQLPGQRTGEKLFF. The chain joins TRBV14 to TRBJ1-4; D perhaps matches TRBD1 (5 bases). Trimming pared 2 bases from V and 7 bases from J, leaving 20 bases between. CDR1 and CDR2 from the germline V gene are SGHDN and FVKESK. CDR3 length: 17 amino acids. The full variable domain, in which reference TRBV14 and TRBJ1-4 provide the parts outside the CDR3, is EAGVTQFPSHSVIEKGQTVTLRCDPISGHDNLYWYRRVMGKEIKFLLHFVKESKQDESGMPNNRFLAERTGGTYSTLKVQPAELEDSGVYFCASSQLPGQRTGEKLFFGSGTQLSVL.

V gene TRBV29-1 combines with J gene TRBJ2-1; D is undetermined. This CDR3 spans 11 amino acids. Germline V gives CDR1 SQVTM, CDR2 ANQGSEA. The germline V and J ends were trimmed by 0 bases and 12 bases, with 9 bases remaining between them. CDR3 in DNA: TGCAGCGTTGAAGATCCACCCGGGCAGTTCTTC. The encoded protein is CSVEDPPGQFF.

In its sample, this clone was seen a few times. The V and J genes are TRBV6-1 and TRBJ2-3; D gene ambiguous. V lost 5 bases and J lost 3, with 12 bases in between. The CDR3 contains 14 residues. CDR1 and CDR2 (germline): MNHNS, SASEGT. CDR3 protein: CASSPVPSTDTQYF. DNA of the CDR3: TGTGCCAGCAGTCCGGTACCTTCAACAGATACGCAGTATTTT.